What follows describes a single T cell receptor beta chain. What it binds is unknown. TCRdb reprocessed the reads via MiXCR and lists one record per CDR3 protein. There are hundreds of thousands of distinct CDR3 sequences in the sample; roughly 42% occur only once, and about 41% lies in the top ten. This record comes from a study of T cell repertoires in cytomegalovirus infection. The sequenced sample was cultured PBMCs, obtained from culture after CMV antigen stimulation. The origin of this receptor is a human donor in good health (CMV status not recorded). Some clones in this sample may be carry-over from other donors' samples.

CDR3 sequence: CASSFAGRGSDEQFF. The CDR3 DNA is TGTGCCAGCAGTTTCGCCGGTAGGGGCAGCGATGAGCAGTTCTTC. The rearrangement links TRBV28 to TRBJ2-1; perhaps TRBD1 as D (5 bases). The CDR3 has 15 amino acids. V shed 3 bases and J shed 8 bases, with 17 bases lying between them. CDR1 is MDHEN, CDR2 SYDVKM, per germline.